This TCR beta chain was identified during a study of T cell repertoires in cytomegalovirus infection. Study-wide context: It was recently identified HLA-C-restricted and well-studied HLA-B-restricted CMV epitopes that the study used. Through public TCR beta signatures, both CMV infection and matching HLA type were indicated.

General study findings and limits: There were HLA-C-restricted CMV-specific TCR beta clonotypes dominating the ex vivo response.

Each CDR3 protein is one row after TCRdb ran MiXCR on the reads. The sample consists of some 940,000 distinct CDR3 sequences, about a third of them appearing once. CDR3 length equals 14 residues. V lost 3 bases to trimming and J lost 5 bases, with 11 bases between them. From germline, CDR1 is LGHDT and CDR2 YNNKEL (reference sequence). As to this clonotype: The antigen is undetermined.

The V and J genes are TRBV3-1 and TRBJ2-4, with D tentatively TRBD1 (6 bases). This sequence was found in a human donor in good health (CMV status not recorded). Some clones in this sample may be carry-over from other donors' samples. The specimen comprised cultured CD8+ T cells from PBMCs, sampled from culture after CMV antigen stimulation. This CDR3 is CASSHTDSQNIQYF. DNA for the CDR3: TGTGCCAGCAGCCACACGGACAGCCAAAACATTCAGTACTTC.